The entry below describes one TCR beta chain. Time point in this sample: neoterminal ileum biopsy at postoperative endoscopy, about 6 months after surgery. The data originate from a study of T cell repertoires in ileal Crohn's disease. The repertoire was sequenced with immunoSEQ multiplex PCR; TCRdb's copy has only in-frame clones and lacks some. In the table there are some 3,200 clones, 70% to 90% of which are singletons. The V gene's germline CDR1 is DFQATT and CDR2 SNEGSKA (reference sequence). This CDR3 spans 10 amino acids. Trimming left V 6 bases short and J 7 bases short, with 10 bases between.

The chain employs TRBV20-1 and TRBJ2-7, with a weak D call TRBD2 (5 bases). Sequencing input: ileal tissue. The source of this sequence is an adult with Crohn's disease. The CDR3 is CSARRGEQYF. CDR3 nucleotides: TGCAGTGCCCGTCGGGGAGAGCAGTACTTC.